One and the same sample provided the 27 T cell receptor beta chains below, sequenced in a study of monozygotic twins with inflammatory bowel disease. TCRdb derives one entry per CDR3 protein from the 5' RACE reads, leaving out DNA. The sample table includes approximately 400,000 distinct CDR3 sequences. Sequencing was carried out using blood. These receptors were collected from a human donor with ulcerative colitis or Crohn's disease, or a healthy co-twin of an affected twin (not recorded which).

The chain carries TRBV6-1 and TRBJ1-2; TCRdb returns TRBD1, unconfirmable since there is no DNA. Germline V gene sequence: CDR1 MNHNS, CDR2 SASEGT. The CDR3 is 16 amino acids. This chain's CDR3 is CASSGAGEASNYGYTF.

V is TRBV19 and J is TRBJ2-7; the TCRdb call, TRBD1, lacks DNA for checking. CDR1 and CDR2 (germline): LNHDA, SQIVND (reference sequence). The CDR3 extends over 12 amino acids. CDR3 loop: CASSIGRGEQYF.

The chain employs TRBV29-1 and TRBJ2-7; TCRdb's D gene call, TRBD2, goes unchecked for lack of DNA. Germline CDR1 and CDR2: SQVTM and ANQGSEA. This CDR3 has 14 residues. The CDR3 here is CSVLEDLAAYEQYF.

The chain couples TRBV28 to TRBJ2-4; the TRBD1 assignment by TCRdb is unverifiable without DNA. CDR1 is MDHEN and CDR2 is SYDVKM in the germline V gene. The CDR3 length is 11 residues. The CDR3 reads CASTDSHIQYF.

This chain links TRBV7-9 with TRBJ2-7; absent DNA, TCRdb's TRBD1 call cannot be checked. The CDR3 runs 11 residues. Germline CDR1 reads SEHNR; CDR2 reads FQNEAQ (reference sequence). The CDR3 sequence: CASSKGTEQYF.

The chain recombines TRBV11-3 with TRBJ2-5; checking the TCRdb D call of TRBD2 is not possible without DNA. Germline values: CDR1 SGHNT, CDR2 YENEEA. The CDR3 is 17 residues long. Here the CDR3 reads CASSSGPGGGPEETQYF.

This rearrangement joins TRBV12-3 or TRBV12-4 to TRBJ1-1; TCRdb's D call, TRBD1, is unchecked because there is no DNA. The CDR3 has 15 residues. The CDR3 loop reads CASSSPGTGITEAFF.

V and J are TRBV10-3 and TRBJ2-7. The CDR3 totals 14 residues. Germline-derived CDR1 and CDR2 are ENHRY and SYGVKD. The CDR3 sequence is CAISEAGKKYEQYF.

J is TRBJ2-2 and V is TRBV10-3; lacking DNA, the TRBD2 call made by TCRdb goes unchecked. This CDR3 has 15 amino acids. Germline CDR1 and CDR2: ENHRY and SYGVKD. CDR3 sequence reads: CAISEGGGSAGELFF.

The rearrangement uses TRBV2 and TRBJ2-1; checking the TCRdb D call of TRBD1 is not possible without DNA. This CDR3 is built from 15 residues. Looked up from germline, CDR1 is SNHLY and CDR2 is FYNNEI. This CDR3 reads CASSAGRGHNNEQFF.

J is TRBJ1-2 and V is TRBV25-1; absent DNA, TCRdb's TRBD1 call cannot be checked. The germline CDR1 and CDR2 sequences are MGHDK and SYGVNS. The CDR3 contains 13 residues. CDR3 sequence: CASSETGYHGYTF.

The chain combines TRBV5-1 with TRBJ2-7; without DNA, the TCRdb call of TRBD2 cannot be checked. Germline V CDR1 and CDR2: SGHRS, YFSETQ. CDR3 length equals 14 residues. The CDR3: CASSRTPEGYEQYF. Full variable domain (outside the CDR3, taken from reference TRBV5-1 and TRBJ2-7): KAGVTQTPRYLIKTRGQQVTLSCSPISGHRSVSWYQQTPGQGLQFLFEYFSETQRNKGNFPGRFSGRQFSNSRSEMNVSTLELGDSALYLCASSRTPEGYEQYFGPGTRLTVT.

The rearrangement links TRBV3-1 to TRBJ1-2; no DNA is available, so the TRBD1 call from TCRdb remains unchecked. The CDR3 has 17 amino acids. Germline CDR1 LGHDT, CDR2 YNNKEL (reference sequence). CDR3 region: CASSPPMQGEEGRGYTF.

The V call is TRBV10-3, the J call TRBJ1-4; TCRdb reports TRBD1, a call that lacks DNA to check it against. The V gene's germline CDR1 is ENHRY and CDR2 SYGVKD. This CDR3 has 13 amino acids. The chain's CDR3 is CAISESEGQKLFF.

The chain recombines TRBV5-1 with TRBJ2-3; TCRdb returns TRBD2, unconfirmable since there is no DNA. Germline V gives CDR1 SGHRS, CDR2 YFSETQ. This CDR3 contains 13 residues. The CDR3 sequence: CASSFGGEDTQYF.

V is TRBV27 and J is TRBJ1-2; the TCRdb call, TRBD1, lacks DNA for checking. Germline V lookup: CDR1 MNHEY, CDR2 SMNVEV (reference sequence). This CDR3 has 17 residues. The CDR3 sequence: CASSFAGQGMGNYGYTF.

This chain links TRBV2 with TRBJ1-2. The CDR3 extends over 12 amino acids. CDR1 is SNHLY and CDR2 is FYNNEI in the germline V gene. The CDR3 sequence is CASSESAYGYTF. Full variable domain (outside the CDR3, taken from reference TRBV2 and TRBJ1-2): EPEVTQTPSHQVTQMGQEVILRCVPISNHLYFYWYRQILGQKVEFLVSFYNNEISEKSEIFDDQFSVERPDGSNFTLKIRSTKLEDSAMYFCASSESAYGYTFGSGTRLTVV.

This CDR3 reads CASSGRALARNEQFF. The rearrangement joins TRBV3-1 to TRBJ2-1; lacking DNA, the TRBD2 call made by TCRdb goes unchecked. The CDR3 is made up of 15 amino acids. CDR1 is LGHDT and CDR2 is YNNKEL in the germline V gene (reference sequence).

V and J are TRBV28 and TRBJ2-7; TCRdb's D call of TRBD1 is untestable without DNA. Germline CDR1 and CDR2: MDHEN and SYDVKM. This CDR3 region has 16 residues. The CDR3 reads CASSTPPGQGKGRQYF.

This chain connects TRBV29-1 to TRBJ2-1; no DNA is available, so the TRBD2 call from TCRdb remains unchecked. Germline loops: CDR1 SQVTM, CDR2 ANQGSEA. The CDR3 has 15 amino acids. The CDR3 sequence: CSVEGVAGAYNEQFF.

The rearrangement links TRBV7-9 to TRBJ2-7; the D call of TRBD1 rests on TCRdb alone, since no DNA is present to check it. This CDR3 comprises 13 residues. Per the germline V gene, CDR1 is SEHNR and CDR2 is FQNEAQ (reference sequence). CDR3 sequence reads: CASSRSGAYEQYF.

The V gene is TRBV20-1, the J gene TRBJ1-2; TCRdb names TRBD1, which stays unverified in the absence of DNA. There are 16 residues in the CDR3. From germline, CDR1 is DFQATT and CDR2 SNEGSKA (reference sequence). The CDR3 here is CSGFSRTGRGGYGYTF.

The chain joins TRBV7-9 to TRBJ1-3. Germline CDR1 SEHNR, CDR2 FQNEAQ (reference sequence). The CDR3 loop spans 16 amino acids. CDR3 protein: CASSKETRASGNTIYF.

The gene calls are TRBV18 and TRBJ1-1. The CDR3 is 15 residues long. The germline CDR1 and CDR2 sequences are KGHSH and LQKENI. The CDR3 spells CASSPPGRGNTEAFF. Full variable domain (remainder filled in from reference TRBV18 and TRBJ1-1): NAGVMQNPRHLVRRRGQEARLRCSPMKGHSHVYWYRQLPEEGLKFMVYLQKENIIDESGMPKERFSAEFPKEGPSILRIQQVVRGDSAAYFCASSPPGRGNTEAFFGQGTRLTVV.

The rearrangement joins TRBV7-2 to TRBJ2-1; TCRdb's D call, TRBD2, is unchecked because there is no DNA. Germline CDR1 is SGHTA and CDR2 is FQGNSA. The CDR3 consists of 14 residues. The CDR3 region is CASSSRLAGTEQFF.

The V call is TRBV4-1, the J call TRBJ2-1; TCRdb picks TRBD2, but there is no DNA to check that call. The CDR3 totals 15 residues. Looked up from germline, CDR1 is MGHRA and CDR2 is YSYEKL. The chain's CDR3 is CASSQLGGRANEQFF.

This rearrangement joins TRBV20-1 to TRBJ2-5. CDR1 and CDR2 from the germline V gene are DFQATT and SNEGSKA (reference sequence). This CDR3 contains 14 residues. CDR3: CSAQPVGIRETQYF.